Below, 17 T cell receptor beta chains from the same sample are listed, as sequenced in a study of T cells in tumors after PD-1 blockade (dated by TCRdb to the late 2010s). Library preparation employed the immunoSEQ multiplex PCR assay. TCRdb provides this immuneACCESS table in a form limited to in-frame rearrangements. Some clones are lacking; in checked studies, under half of them reflect an unresolved V gene, and why the rest are absent is not known. This sample comprises 45,000 to 60,000 clones, more than 60% of them detected only once. Of the sample, 8.5% to 9% falls within the top ten clones. The input for sequencing was PBMCs, taken before anti-PD-1 therapy. All receptors derive from a human donor with advanced basal cell or squamous cell carcinoma (not recorded which).

V and J are TRBV5-1 and TRBJ1-3, with D hard to call. The V and J ends lost 4 bases and 0 bases respectively, with 8 bases between them. The germline gives CDR1 SGHRS, CDR2 YFSETQ. This CDR3 region has 14 residues. CDR3 coding DNA: TGCGCCAGCAGCCCGTCGAGCTCTGGAAACACCATATATTTT. It translates to CASSPSSSGNTIYF.

This chain connects TRBV9 to TRBJ2-7; 7 bases match TRBD1. CDR3 length equals 14 residues. The ends lost 0 bases at V and 0 bases at J; junction bases unmatched: 0. The germline V gene encodes CDR1 SGDLS and CDR2 YYNGEE. CDR3 bases: TGTGCCAGCAGCGTAGGGGACAGCTCCTACGAGCAGTACTTC. It translates to CASSVGDSSYEQYF.

The chain combines TRBV28 with TRBJ2-5, with D perhaps matching TRBD1 (6 bases). Trimming stripped 6 bases from V and 5 bases from J, with 22 bases between. Germline values: CDR1 MDHEN, CDR2 SYDVKM. This CDR3 has 16 residues. Here the CDR3 reads CASSRTSRGRMETQYF. Written as DNA, the CDR3 is TGTGCCAGCAGCCGAACCAGCAGGGGAAGGATGGAGACCCAGTACTTC.

The chain combines TRBV28 with TRBJ2-1; 7 nucleotides align to TRBD1. Germline loops: CDR1 MDHEN, CDR2 SYDVKM. Germline trimming cut 4 bases from V and 2 bases from J; bases unmatched to any gene: 5. The CDR3 consists of 15 residues. The CDR3 region is CASSYDRDPYNEQFF. The CDR3 DNA reads as TGTGCCAGCAGTTACGACAGGGATCCCTACAATGAGCAGTTCTTC.

The rearrangement uses TRBV18 and TRBJ1-1, with TRBD1 identical over 7 bases. The CDR3 contains 14 residues. From germline, CDR1 is KGHSH and CDR2 LQKENI. The V gene end was trimmed by 4 bases and the J gene end by 1 base; junction bases not matched to a gene: 3. The CDR3 loop is CASSLGQENTEAFF. The CDR3 region has the DNA TGTGCCAGCTCACTAGGACAGGAGAACACTGAAGCTTTCTTT.

V usage is TRBV6-5 and J usage is TRBJ2-7; 9 bases are a match to TRBD2. This CDR3 comprises 15 residues. J was trimmed by 4 bases and V by 5 bases; bases with no gene match: 9. Germline assignment: CDR1 MNHEY and CDR2 SVGAGI. The CDR3 nucleotides read TGTGCCAGCAGTACTTGGGCGGGAGGGCCTTACGAGCAGTACTTC. Its translation: CASSTWAGGPYEQYF.

The chain is built from TRBV15 and TRBJ1-5; TRBD1 matches 7 bases. The germline V gene encodes CDR1 LNHNV and CDR2 YYDKDF (reference sequence). Trimming at V came to 5 bases and at J to 6 bases, leaving 10 bases not matched to a gene. The CDR3 is made up of 15 amino acids. CDR3 nucleotides: TGTGCCACCAGCGTTAGACAGGGATTTGGTCAGCCCCAGCATTTT. It yields the protein CATSVRQGFGQPQHF.

The chain links TRBV7-8 to TRBJ2-3, with no clear D. Germline V gene lookup returns CDR1 SGHVS and CDR2 FQNEAQ. The V and J ends lost 6 bases and 0 bases respectively, with 16 bases between them. The CDR3 sequence is 16 residues long. CDR3 in amino acids: CASSLEAGRSTDTQYF. In DNA, the CDR3 is TGTGCCAGCAGTCTAGAGGCCGGACGGAGCACAGATACGCAGTATTTT.

This clone was found once. The V and J genes are TRBV19 and TRBJ2-7, with TRBD2 as a possible D gene (6 bases). V dropped 3 bases and J dropped 5 bases, with 11 bases sitting between them. This CDR3 contains 13 residues. In germline, CDR1 is LNHDA, CDR2 SQIVND (reference sequence). The CDR3 is CASSMGRGNEQYF. For the CDR3, the DNA is TGTGCCAGTAGTATGGGGCGGGGAAACGAGCAGTACTTC. The variable domain in full, completed from reference TRBV19 and TRBJ2-7, reads DGGITQSPKYLFRKEGQNVTLSCEQNLNHDAMYWYRQDPGQGLRLIYYSQIVNDFQKGDIAEGYSVSREKKESFPLTVTSAQKNPTAFYLCASSMGRGNEQYFGPGTRLTVT.

The V call is TRBV12-3 or TRBV12-4, the J call TRBJ2-3; D is uncertain. The CDR3 loop spans 12 amino acids. V lost 6 bases and J 4 bases, leaving 8 bases between the germline ends. The CDR3 DNA sequence: TGTGCCAGCAGCCGGGCTCCAGATACGCAGTATTTT. Translated, it gives CASSRAPDTQYF.

The J gene is TRBJ2-7, the V gene TRBV5-5, with D perhaps matching TRBD2 (6 bases). The CDR3 extends over 15 amino acids. The V end was cut by 0 bases, the J end by 0 bases, with 10 bases between. Germline assignment: CDR1 SGHKS and CDR2 YYEKEE (reference sequence). The CDR3 DNA is TGTGCCAGCAGCTTGGTCGGGGGATCCTCCTACGAGCAGTACTTC. Its translation is CASSLVGGSSYEQYF.

This clone was detected only once. The chain uses TRBV7-9 and TRBJ2-5; 7 positions agree with TRBD1. Germline V lookup: CDR1 SEHNR, CDR2 FQNEAQ (reference sequence). This CDR3 spans 15 amino acids. V lost 5 bases to trimming and J lost 4 bases; unmatched junction nucleotides: 10. In DNA form, the CDR3 reads TGTGCCAGCAGCCCCCCCCGACAGGGACGAGAGACCCAGTACTTC. Translating it yields CASSPPRQGRETQYF.

V gene TRBV12-3 or TRBV12-4 combines with J gene TRBJ1-1; 7 bases line up with TRBD1. The CDR3 is 13 amino acids. J lost 10 bases, V lost 1 base, and 6 bases had no gene match. The CDR3 region is CASSLGDRAPAFF. As DNA, the CDR3 is TGTGCCAGCAGTTTAGGAGACAGGGCCCCAGCTTTCTTT.

The V and J genes are TRBV10-3 and TRBJ2-7, with 7 bases that match TRBD2. CDR3 length: 13 residues. CDR1 ENHRY and CDR2 SYGVKD come from the germline V gene. V trimming: 6 bases; J trimming: 0 bases; junction bases outside the gene matches: 2. CDR3: CAIRSGDSYEQYF. CDR3 in DNA: TGTGCCATCAGAAGCGGGGACTCCTACGAGCAGTACTTC.

This chain links TRBV6-1 with TRBJ1-6; D is perhaps TRBD1 (5 bases). This CDR3 is 14 amino acids long. V lost 3 bases, J lost 7 bases, and 10 bases lay in between. Germline V gives CDR1 MNHNS, CDR2 SASEGT. The CDR3 region is CASSDREENSPLHF. DNA of the CDR3: TGTGCCAGCAGTGACAGGGAGGAGAATTCACCCCTCCACTTT.

The rearrangement uses TRBV7-9 and TRBJ2-7; tentative D call: TRBD2 (6 bases). The CDR3 spans 13 residues. Between the trimmed V and J ends, which lost 2 bases and 3 bases, there was a span of 8 bases. The germline CDR1 and CDR2 sequences are SEHNR and FQNEAQ (reference sequence). The CDR3 reads CASSLRGYYEQYF. The DNA for the CDR3 is TGTGCCAGCAGCTTACGGGGGTACTACGAGCAGTACTTC.

The chain carries TRBV5-8 and TRBJ1-2, with D possibly TRBD1 on 6 matching bases. The germline CDR1 and CDR2 sequences are SGHTS and YDEGEE. V lost 1 base and J lost 7, with 14 bases in between. The CDR3 contains 14 residues. Here the CDR3 reads CASSLRTAPGGYTF. CDR3 DNA: TGTGCCAGCAGCTTGAGGACAGCTCCGGGTGGCTACACCTTC.